The 21 T cell receptor beta chains reported below all come from one sample, sequenced in a study of cytomegalovirus exposure and HLA in healthy donors. In the PCR, 60 Vbeta and 13 Jbeta primers were used. Sequencing used immunoSEQ multiplex PCR; TCRdb keeps in-frame clones, though not all of them. The repertoire holds about 98,000 clones, roughly three fifths seen once, with under 5.5% in the top ten. Specimen: PBMCs. The source of these receptors is a human donor in good health.

J is TRBJ2-7 and V is TRBV28; possible D gene TRBD2, 6 bases. Germline V gene lookup returns CDR1 MDHEN and CDR2 SYDVKM. There are 13 residues in the CDR3. The V end was cut by 6 bases, the J end by 3 bases, with 12 bases between. As DNA, the CDR3 is TGTGCCAGCAGAAATAGCGGATACTACGAGCAGTACTTC. It is translated as CASRNSGYYEQYF. The variable domain in full, with the rest retrieved from reference TRBV28 and TRBJ2-7, is DVKVTQSSRYLVKRTGEKVFLECVQDMDHENMFWYRQDPGLGLRLIYFSYDVKMKEKGDIPEGYSVSREKKERFSLILESASTNQTSMYLCASRNSGYYEQYFGPGTRLTVT.

This clone was detected only a few times. V is TRBV19 and J is TRBJ2-7; D ambiguous. From germline, CDR1 is LNHDA and CDR2 SQIVND (reference sequence). This CDR3 is 13 amino acids long. The V end lost 2 bases, the J end lost 3 bases, and 8 bases lay between the germline ends. The CDR3 sequence: CASSILGHYEQYF. In DNA form, the CDR3 reads TGTGCCAGTAGTATACTGGGCCACTACGAGCAGTACTTC.

The rearrangement joins TRBV2 to TRBJ2-1, with TRBD2 identical over 10 bases. Germline loops: CDR1 SNHLY, CDR2 FYNNEI. V gave up 4 bases and J gave up 9 bases; unmatched junction bases: 9. The CDR3 is 15 amino acids. The CDR3, as DNA: TGTGCCAGCAGTGTGAAAGCGGGAGGGCCGAGTGAGCAGTTCTTC. It specifies CASSVKAGGPSEQFF.

The gene calls are TRBV4-1 and TRBJ2-3; D unclear. Germline V gives CDR1 MGHRA, CDR2 YSYEKL. This CDR3 is built from 14 residues. V was clipped by 0 bases and J by 2 bases, with 6 bases between them. The CDR3 region has the DNA TGCGCCAGCAGCCAAGATCAGGCCACAGATACGCAGTATTTT. As protein: CASSQDQATDTQYF.

Concerning this clone: Other nucleotide sequences from this sample produce the same CDR3. CDR3 DNA sequence: TGTGCCATCAGTGACCCGGGACTAGCGGGAAATTCTTACGAGCAGTACTTC. Translated: CAISDPGLAGNSYEQYF. The gene calls are TRBV10-3 and TRBJ2-7, with TRBD2 matching over 13 bases. Germline CDR1 reads ENHRY; CDR2 reads SYGVKD. The CDR3 consists of 17 residues. V shed 3 bases, J shed 4 bases, and the junction held 9 bases outside the gene matches.

J is TRBJ1-1 and V is TRBV2; TRBD1 is a possible D gene (5 bases). The CDR3 consists of 13 residues. CDR1 and CDR2 from the germline V gene are SNHLY and FYNNEI. V was pared by 7 bases and J by 6 bases, with 15 bases between. The CDR3 DNA reads as TGTGCCAGCAATGGGGGACTGGAACCTGAAGCTTTCTTT. Translated, it gives CASNGGLEPEAFF.

This clone was detected once. V is TRBV5-5 and J is TRBJ2-3; unclear D gene. The CDR3 length is 13 residues. V lost 0 bases and J lost 6, with 8 bases in between. The V gene's germline CDR1 is SGHKS and CDR2 YYEKEE (reference sequence). The CDR3 loop reads CASSLATGDTQYF. The CDR3 DNA follows: TGTGCCAGCAGCTTGGCCACCGGGGATACGCAGTATTTT.

The table lists this clone with a few counts. The V call is TRBV15, the J call TRBJ1-5, with 7 bases fitting TRBD1. The CDR3 has 17 residues. J was trimmed by 3 bases and V by 3 bases; bases with no gene match: 11. Germline assignment: CDR1 LNHNV and CDR2 YYDKDF (reference sequence). The CDR3 loop reads CATSSGGQSNLNQPQHF. DNA for the CDR3: TGTGCCACCAGCAGCGGGGGACAGAGTAACCTCAATCAGCCCCAGCATTTT.

This chain links TRBV27 with TRBJ2-1; 9 bases match TRBD1. J gave up 5 bases and V 3 bases, and 8 bases lay outside the gene matches. From germline, CDR1 is MNHEY and CDR2 SMNVEV (reference sequence). The CDR3 loop spans 16 amino acids. In DNA form, the CDR3 reads TGTGCCAGCAGTTTGAACACCGGGACAGGGAACAATGAGCAGTTCTTC. Its translation: CASSLNTGTGNNEQFF.

The chain employs TRBV2 and TRBJ2-2; TRBD1 agrees at 7 bases. Per the germline V gene, CDR1 is SNHLY and CDR2 is FYNNEI. This CDR3 comprises 15 residues. Unmatched junction bases numbered 9, after V lost 5 bases and J lost 6 bases. The DNA of the CDR3 is TGTGCCAGCAGTCTCGAGGGGGCGACGGCCGGGGAGCTGTTTTTT. As protein: CASSLEGATAGELFF.

V usage is TRBV10-3 and J usage is TRBJ2-7, with D perhaps matching TRBD1 (5 bases). The germline V gene encodes CDR1 ENHRY and CDR2 SYGVKD. V lost 3 bases and J 7 bases, leaving 13 bases between the germline ends. This CDR3 is 13 amino acids long. In DNA, the CDR3 is TGTGCCATCAGTGACACGGACAACGGTGAGCAGTACTTC. This codes for CAISDTDNGEQYF.

The rearrangement joins TRBV2 to TRBJ2-7, with 9 nucleotides matching TRBD2. Trimming removed 1 base from V and 4 bases from J; junction bases left unmatched: 2. Per the germline V gene, CDR1 is SNHLY and CDR2 is FYNNEI. The CDR3 has 14 amino acids. The CDR3, as DNA: TGTGCCAGCAGTGAAGTTAGCGGGAGTTACGAGCAGTACTTC. It translates to CASSEVSGSYEQYF.

The chain joins TRBV5-1 to TRBJ2-7; tentatively, D is TRBD2 (5 bases). V shed 5 bases and J shed 4 bases, with 19 bases lying between them. This CDR3 comprises 15 residues. Looked up from germline, CDR1 is SGHRS and CDR2 is YFSETQ. CDR3 bases: TGCGCCAGCAGTCTTGGGCCTAGCAGTACGTACGAGCAGTACTTC. This translates into CASSLGPSSTYEQYF.

This chain links TRBV7-9 with TRBJ1-1, with TRBD1 matching over 10 bases. In germline, CDR1 is SEHNR, CDR2 FQNEAQ (reference sequence). The CDR3 sequence is 16 residues long. J was trimmed by 5 bases and V by 5 bases; bases with no gene match: 11. This CDR3 reads CASSRATGGMGTEAFF. CDR3 nucleotide sequence: TGTGCCAGCAGCCGCGCGACAGGGGGCATGGGGACTGAAGCTTTCTTT. Full variable domain (rest looked up from reference TRBV7-9 and TRBJ1-1): DTGVSQNPRHKITKRGQNVTFRCDPISEHNRLYWYRQTLGQGPEFLTYFQNEAQLEKSRLLSDRFSAERPKGSFSTLEIQRTEQGDSAMYLCASSRATGGMGTEAFFGQGTRLTVV.

V usage is TRBV4-1 and J usage is TRBJ1-1; 7 bases agree with TRBD1. The germline CDR1 and CDR2 sequences are MGHRA and YSYEKL. The CDR3 contains 15 residues. J was trimmed by 1 base and V by 2 bases; bases with no gene match: 4. CDR3 nucleotides: TGCGCCAGCAGCCAAATCAGGACAGGGAACACTGAAGCTTTCTTT. Translated: CASSQIRTGNTEAFF.

As regards this clone: At the DNA level, this CDR3 is encoded by other sequences in the same sample as well. V is TRBV29-1 and J is TRBJ2-5; D might be TRBD2 (6 bases). Trimming removed 6 bases at V and 0 bases at J, with 14 bases between. The CDR3 totals 14 residues. Germline-derived CDR1 and CDR2 are SQVTM and ANQGSEA. Here the CDR3 DNA reads TGCAGCGTCAACTGGGGGGTGAACCAAGAGACCCAGTACTTC. Its translation: CSVNWGVNQETQYF.

This sequence joins TRBV28 and TRBJ2-1; 8 positions agree with TRBD1. After removal of 5 bases from V and 8 bases from J, the junction contained 11 bases not matched to a gene. The CDR3 length is 15 residues. CDR1 and CDR2 (germline): MDHEN, SYDVKM. CDR3 in amino acids: CASSPAGQGDHEQFF. The CDR3 region has the DNA TGTGCCAGCAGTCCTGCAGGACAGGGTGACCATGAGCAGTTCTTC. The complete variable domain, with remaining parts taken from reference TRBV28 and TRBJ2-1, reads DVKVTQSSRYLVKRTGEKVFLECVQDMDHENMFWYRQDPGLGLRLIYFSYDVKMKEKGDIPEGYSVSREKKERFSLILESASTNQTSMYLCASSPAGQGDHEQFFGPGTRLTVL.

The rearrangement links TRBV6-1 to TRBJ2-1, with a weak D call TRBD2 (6 bases). Per the germline V gene, CDR1 is MNHNS and CDR2 is SASEGT. The CDR3 contains 13 residues. Deletions cut 1 base from V and 6 bases from J, with 7 bases between. CDR3 sequence reads: CASSEGEVNEQFF. The DNA of the CDR3 is TGTGCCAGCAGTGAAGGGGAGGTCAATGAGCAGTTCTTC.

This chain links TRBV27 with TRBJ1-1; no reliable D call. The germline V and J ends were trimmed by 6 bases and 3 bases, with 17 bases remaining between them. Germline V gene data show CDR1 as MNHEY and CDR2 as SMNVEV (reference sequence). The CDR3 loop spans 15 amino acids. CDR3 DNA: TGTGCCAGCAGGGCCAGTAGAGGGAGTGACACTGAAGCTTTCTTT. Its translation is CASRASRGSDTEAFF.

The chain carries TRBV7-9 and TRBJ2-6, with D possibly being TRBD2 (6 bases). The V and J ends lost 4 bases and 0 bases respectively, with 10 bases between them. Germline CDR1 SEHNR, CDR2 FQNEAQ (reference sequence). This CDR3 comprises 16 residues. Written as DNA, the CDR3 is TGTGCCAGCAGCTCGGGGGATAGCTCTGGGGCCAACGTCCTGACTTTC. It encodes CASSSGDSSGANVLTF. Full variable domain (missing parts from reference TRBV7-9 and TRBJ2-6): DTGVSQNPRHKITKRGQNVTFRCDPISEHNRLYWYRQTLGQGPEFLTYFQNEAQLEKSRLLSDRFSAERPKGSFSTLEIQRTEQGDSAMYLCASSSGDSSGANVLTFGAGSRLTVL.

This sequence joins TRBV7-8 and TRBJ1-5; tentatively, D is TRBD1 (5 bases). Per germline, CDR1 SGHVS and CDR2 FQNEAQ. The CDR3 runs to 16 residues. Trimming took 5 bases from V and 7 from J, leaving 21 bases between them. Here the CDR3 DNA reads TGTGCCAGCAGCCCACCCGGGGCTACCGGGAGCCAGCCCCAGCATTTT. Translated, it gives CASSPPGATGSQPQHF.